A single T cell receptor (beta chain) is shown here with its context. In the authors' workflow: Reference gene primer amplification yielded estimated nucleated cell counts. TCRdb's table, derived via immunoSEQ multiplex PCR, lists solely in-frame clones and lacks some. That table supplies the V and J calls and clone size; D and trimming were determined from the DNA. The sample lists some 200,000 clones, approximately 80% seen once, with roughly 6.9% in the top ten. This entry comes from a study of blood T cell repertoires in COVID-19. Study-wide context: PBMCs, B-cell-depleted T cells, or T cells were the source of the cDNA or gDNA that made up the material.

The germline gives CDR1 SGHNT, CDR2 YYREEE (reference sequence). This CDR3 contains 16 residues. The source of this sequence is a human donor with acute or convalescent COVID-19. The donor label of this sample is uncertain. This sequence joins TRBV5-4 and TRBJ1-6; D call uncertain. Material: peripheral blood. Here the CDR3 reads CTYSLGGGSYNSPLHF. The CDR3 DNA reads as TGTACATACTCCCTCGGCGGAGGCTCCTATAATTCACCCCTCCACTTT.